This T cell receptor (beta chain) was documented in a study of PD-1 blockade in mismatch repair-deficient tumors (dated by TCRdb to the late 2010s). In the study overall: Between September 2013 and September 2016, the trial enrolled 86 consecutive patients with more than nine types of mismatch repair-deficient cancer, all of whom had received prior treatment and were progressing. Tumor-associated T cell clones in the peripheral blood of patients responding to PD-1 blockade were tracked using deep sequencing of TCR CDR3 regions. General findings and caveats noted by the study authors: Clones residing in the tumor, which were often undetectable in blood before treatment, expanded quickly after pembrolizumab and then contracted, generally before radiologic responses.

Mismatch repair deficiency was established in every enrolled patient by polymerase chain reaction or immunohistochemistry. TCR sequencing was carried out for three patients who responded to pembrolizumab therapy. The phase II trial prospectively evaluated PD-1 blockade with pembrolizumab in advanced mismatch repair-deficient cancers, independent of tissue of origin. Serial peripheral blood T cell samples were collected before and at multiple times after starting PD-1 blockade. The timing of each blood sample was reported as weeks after the first dose of pembrolizumab. Library method: the immunoSEQ multiplex PCR assay. TCRdb retrieved this table from immuneACCESS and kept in-frame rearrangements only. Not all clones are present; in checked studies, unresolved V genes account for under half, and no reason is known for the remainder. Here the sample has about 38,000 clones; about 85% occur a single time. About 4% of the sample lies in the top ten.

The germline V gene (reference sequence) gives CDR1 as SSHAT and CDR2 as FNYEAQ. The CDR3 runs 14 amino acids, cysteine and phenylalanine included. Solely the CDR3 DNA is kept, with 42 bases framed from the first base. About this clone: No cognate antigen has been identified for it. Germline is not matched at one junction end, which may reflect a read error.

The sequence came from an adult with mismatch repair-deficient cancer. Sample: peripheral blood, taken around 75 weeks after starting pembrolizumab. The chain uses TRBV7-7 and TRBJ2-1; a weak D assignment points to TRBD2 (6 bases agree). The nucleotides read TGTGCTAGCAGCCCCTTAGCGGCGTACAATGAGCAGTTCTTC. This codes for CASSPLAAYNEQFF.